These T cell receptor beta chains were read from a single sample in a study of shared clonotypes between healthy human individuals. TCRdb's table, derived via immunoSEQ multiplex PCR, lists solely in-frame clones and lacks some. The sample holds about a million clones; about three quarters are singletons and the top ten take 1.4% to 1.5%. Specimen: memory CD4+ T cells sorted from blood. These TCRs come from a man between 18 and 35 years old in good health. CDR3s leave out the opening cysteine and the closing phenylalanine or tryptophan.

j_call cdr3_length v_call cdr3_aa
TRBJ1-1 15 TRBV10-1 ASSEGQGVILNTEAF
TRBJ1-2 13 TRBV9 ASSGQGRANYGYT
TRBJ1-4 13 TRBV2 ASSGMTDFNEKLF
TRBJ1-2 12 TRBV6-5 ASSRTGGNYGYT
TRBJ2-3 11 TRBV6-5 ASGSGGADTQY
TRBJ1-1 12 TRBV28 ASSLRNLNTEAF
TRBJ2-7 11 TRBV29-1 SVESGFFYEQY
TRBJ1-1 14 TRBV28 ASPSGQGKMNTEAF
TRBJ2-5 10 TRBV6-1 ASSSGRETQY
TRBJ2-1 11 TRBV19 ASSIRQGNEQF
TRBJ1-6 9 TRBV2 ASTLDSPLH
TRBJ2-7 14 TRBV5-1 ASSLAERRSSYEQY
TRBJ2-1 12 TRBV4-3 ASSHARGEGEQF
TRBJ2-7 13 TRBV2 ASTANRGQGYEQY
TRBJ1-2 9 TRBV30 GVRTGYGYT
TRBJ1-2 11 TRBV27 ASSSPNKRGYT
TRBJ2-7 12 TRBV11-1 ASRPILGTGVQY
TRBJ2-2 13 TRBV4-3 ASSQEDLHTGELF
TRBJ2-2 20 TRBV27 ASSLKNPLWGALLRNTGELF
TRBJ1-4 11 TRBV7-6 ASRRGQNEKLF
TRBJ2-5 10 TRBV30 AWSVSGQTQY
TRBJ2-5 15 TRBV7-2 ASSFTLSGRGKETQY
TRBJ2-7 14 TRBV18 ASSPPGSGRAHEQY
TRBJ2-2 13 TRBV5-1 ASSFQTENTGELF
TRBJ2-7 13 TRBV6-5 ASSYRSGRAYEQY
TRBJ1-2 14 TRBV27 ASSTLRDRGYYGYT
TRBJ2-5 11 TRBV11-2 ASSSGQQETQY
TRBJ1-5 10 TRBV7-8 ASSFVRGPQH
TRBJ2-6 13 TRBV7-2 ASSWQGFGANVLT